Below are 10 T cell receptor beta chains sequenced from a single sample in a study of T cells in Graves' hyperthyroidism and ophthalmopathy. RNA transcripts were the template for amplifying TCR beta CDR3 regions. The TCR CDR3 first-round RT-PCR relied on the HTBI primer set. TCRdb itself ran the multiplex PCR reads through MiXCR, one entry per CDR3 protein. This sample has 300,000 to 350,000 distinct CDR3 sequences, with 15% to 20% found just once. Sequencing input: blood. Source of these receptors: a middle-aged woman with Graves' ophthalmopathy.

The chain links TRBV9 to TRBJ2-5; D uncertain. The CDR3 extends over 16 amino acids. The germline V and J ends were trimmed by 0 bases and 3 bases, with 15 bases remaining between them. Germline CDR1 is SGDLS and CDR2 is YYNGEE. The CDR3 here is CASSVVPESAKETQYF. CDR3 nucleotide sequence: TGTGCCAGCAGCGTAGTACCAGAAAGTGCGAAAGAGACCCAGTACTTC.

This clonotype was detected many times. J is TRBJ1-3 and V is TRBV12-3 or TRBV12-4, with D perhaps matching TRBD1 (6 bases). This CDR3 contains 14 residues. V was shortened by 3 bases and J by 5 bases, with 11 bases between the two germline ends. CDR3 DNA: TGTGCCAGCAGTTTTTCGGGGGCTAGAAACACCATATATTTT. It is translated as CASSFSGARNTIYF.

This clonotype was counted at least ten times. The V gene is TRBV6-2 or TRBV6-3, the J gene TRBJ1-5; no firm D call. This CDR3 is built from 16 residues. V was shortened by 6 bases and J by 2 bases, with 17 bases between the two germline ends. The V gene's germline CDR1 is MNHEY and CDR2 SVGEGT. CDR3 sequence: CASRDLLGSGNQPQHF. CDR3 nucleotide sequence: TGTGCCAGCAGAGACTTGCTGGGGTCGGGCAATCAGCCCCAGCATTTT.

At least ten counts were recorded for this clonotype. The DNA for the CDR3 is TGTGCCAGCAGATTTGCAGGGGGAGGCGGTCAGCCCCAGCATTTT. The encoded protein is CASRFAGGGGQPQHF. J is TRBJ1-5 and V is TRBV27; 7 nucleotides agree with TRBD1. With V trimmed by 6 bases and J by 6 bases, 11 bases remained unmatched. The germline gives CDR1 MNHEY, CDR2 SMNVEV (reference sequence). There are 15 residues in the CDR3.

This clonotype has ten or more counts. The chain carries TRBV28 and TRBJ1-2; D is undetermined. Trimming took 2 bases from V and 4 from J, leaving 8 bases between them. This CDR3 contains 13 residues. The germline CDR1 and CDR2 sequences are MDHEN and SYDVKM. The CDR3 DNA follows: TGTGCCAGCAGTTTACTGCGATCCTATGGCTACACCTTC. It specifies CASSLLRSYGYTF.

This clonotype has a count of ten or more. J is TRBJ1-2 and V is TRBV11-2, with 7 bases aligning to TRBD1. Germline trimming cut 5 bases from V and 3 bases from J; bases unmatched to any gene: 12. Looked up from germline, CDR1 is SGHAT and CDR2 is FQNNGV. The length of the CDR3 is 16 residues. CDR3 loop: CASSPNAGQAHYGYTF. For the CDR3, the DNA is TGTGCCAGCAGCCCCAACGCCGGACAGGCCCACTATGGCTACACCTTC.

Only a few counts were recorded for this clonotype. The junction differs from germline at one of its ends, possibly a read error. In nucleotides, the CDR3 is TGTGTCAGCAGCGAGGGGGGTGGAGACACCGGGGAGCTGTTTTTT. Residues: CVSSEGGGDTGELFF. The V gene is TRBV9, the J gene TRBJ2-2; the D gene could be TRBD1 or TRBD2 (6 bases each). Germline lookup yields CDR1 SGDLS and CDR2 YYNGEE. CDR3 length: 15 amino acids.

This clonotype occurred many times. V is TRBV29-1 and J is TRBJ1-1, with D unclear. The CDR3 is 12 residues long. V was cut by 1 base and J by 4 bases, with 7 bases left in between. CDR1 and CDR2 (germline): SQVTM, ANQGSEA. In nucleotides, the CDR3 is TGCAGCGTTGAAGGGGTAGGCACTGAAGCTTTCTTT. Its protein product is CSVEGVGTEAFF.

The table lists this clonotype with a few counts. Germline is not matched at one junction end, which may reflect a read error. The chain uses TRBV5-1 and TRBJ2-7; tentative D call: TRBD2 (6 bases). Per germline, CDR1 SGHRS and CDR2 YFSETQ. The CDR3 spans 14 residues. The CDR3 coding sequence is TGCGCCAGCAGTTTGGACGGGAGTATCAACGAGCAGTACTTC. Its translation: CASSLDGSINEQYF.

This clonotype was recorded at least ten times. The chain has TRBV30 and TRBJ2-7; maybe TRBD2 (7 bases). CDR3 length: 18 amino acids. Germline V gives CDR1 GTSNPN, CDR2 SVGIG (reference sequence). Trimming took 2 bases from V and 1 from J, leaving 24 bases between them. DNA for the CDR3: TGTGCCTGGAGTCCCTCCTGGGGGGGGCTAGCGGAATCCTACGAGCAGTACTTC. As protein: CAWSPSWGGLAESYEQYF.